Below, 20 T cell receptor beta chains from the same sample are listed, as sequenced in a study of shared clonotypes between healthy human individuals. TCRdb's table, derived via immunoSEQ multiplex PCR, lists solely in-frame clones and lacks some. The table shows approximately 2.3 million clones, with 90% to 95% occurring only once. Specimen: naive CD4+ T cells from PBMCs. The subset: CD45RA+ positively selected. These receptors all stem from a man aged 18 to 29 in good health. Some clones in this sample may be carry-over from other donors' samples.

This clone was recorded only once. The chain links TRBV7-9 to TRBJ1-1, with 7 bases fitting TRBD1. The junction had 11 bases not matched to a gene; V was cut back by 1 base and J by 3 bases. The CDR3 spans 17 residues. CDR1 is SEHNR, CDR2 FQNEAQ, per germline (reference sequence). The CDR3 DNA follows: TGTGCCAGCAGCTTAGTGACAGGGAGGACGGATGACACTGAAGCTTTCTTT. It specifies CASSLVTGRTDDTEAFF.

The gene calls are TRBV4-3 and TRBJ2-3; no definite D call. V lost 2 bases and J 2 bases, leaving 8 bases between the germline ends. The CDR3 consists of 14 residues. Germline CDR1 is LGHNA and CDR2 is YSLEER. The CDR3 coding sequence is TGCGCCAGCAGCCAATTAGGAACCACAGATACGCAGTATTTT. It codes for CASSQLGTTDTQYF.

The J gene is TRBJ2-2, the V gene TRBV28, with D possibly matching TRBD2 (6 bases). V lost 9 bases, J lost 3 bases, and 11 bases lay in between. Germline loops: CDR1 MDHEN, CDR2 SYDVKM. The CDR3 is 13 residues long. The CDR3 nucleotides are TGTGCCAGTGGAGGGAGTTACACCGGGGAGCTGTTTTTT. Translation gives CASGGSYTGELFF.

The genes are TRBV27 and TRBJ2-7, with 11 bases lining up with TRBD2. The CDR3 is made up of 18 amino acids. With 2 bases clipped from V and 0 bases from J, the junction kept 9 bases outside the gene matches. Germline V gives CDR1 MNHEY, CDR2 SMNVEV (reference sequence). CDR3 residues: CASSLAGTSGSYSYEQYF. CDR3 DNA sequence: TGTGCCAGCAGTTTAGCCGGGACTAGCGGTAGCTACTCCTACGAGCAGTACTTC.

The chain combines TRBV5-1 with TRBJ2-7, with 7 bases that match TRBD1. The V segment lost 6 bases and the J segment 3 bases; nucleotides outside the gene matches: 12. The CDR3 has 15 amino acids. Germline CDR1 SGHRS, CDR2 YFSETQ. CDR3 sequence: CASTKTGSANYEQYF. CDR3 DNA: TGCGCCAGCACCAAGACAGGGAGTGCTAACTACGAGCAGTACTTC.

The chain combines TRBV7-3 with TRBJ1-3; D uncertain. With 2 bases removed from V and 6 bases from J, the gap between germline ends came to 8 bases. Germline V gene sequence: CDR1 SGHTA, CDR2 FQGTGA. The CDR3 is 13 amino acids. CDR3: CASSLFPANTIYF. The CDR3 region has the DNA TGTGCCAGCAGCTTATTTCCGGCAAACACCATATATTTT. Filled out from reference TRBV7-3 and TRBJ1-3, the complete variable domain reads GAGVSQTPSNKVTEKGKYVELRCDPISGHTALYWYRQSLGQGPEFLIYFQGTGAADDSGLPNDRFFAVRPEGSVSTLKIQRTERGDSAVYLCASSLFPANTIYFGEGSWLTVV.

V is TRBV5-6 and J is TRBJ1-3; TRBD1 is a possible D gene (5 bases). Trimming left V 1 base short and J 0 bases short, with 14 bases between. The CDR3 extends over 17 amino acids. Per germline, CDR1 SGHDT and CDR2 YYEEEE. The CDR3 DNA reads TGTGCCAGCAGCTTGAAAATGACGGGGGACTCTGGAAACACCATATATTTT. This codes for CASSLKMTGDSGNTIYF.

The genes are TRBV28 and TRBJ2-1; D is unresolved. The ends were cut back, 5 bases at V and 7 bases at J, with 27 bases in the middle. The CDR3 consists of 18 residues. The V gene's germline CDR1 is MDHEN and CDR2 SYDVKM. The CDR3 is CASSTLFSSVSLDNEQFF. CDR3 nucleotides: TGTGCCAGCAGTACCCTATTCTCGAGCGTAAGCCTCGATAATGAGCAGTTCTTC.

V gene TRBV5-6 combines with J gene TRBJ1-4; D uncertain. Germline lookup yields CDR1 SGHDT and CDR2 YYEEEE. V lost 0 bases to trimming and J lost 8 bases, with 11 bases between them. This CDR3 has 14 residues. In DNA, the CDR3 is TGTGCCAGCAGCTTGGGAATGAGGAGCGAAAAACTGTTTTTT. Protein product: CASSLGMRSEKLFF.

In this sample, this clone turned up once. The gene calls are TRBV5-1 and TRBJ2-7; TRBD1 might be the D (5 bases). Germline values: CDR1 SGHRS, CDR2 YFSETQ. The V and J ends lost 1 base and 6 bases respectively, with 8 bases between them. The CDR3 totals 12 residues. The CDR3 DNA sequence: TGCGCCAGCAGCTTGTTGGGGCGCGAGCAGTACTTC. Its protein is CASSLLGREQYF.

In its sample, this clone was seen once. The chain carries TRBV19 and TRBJ2-3, with D possibly TRBD2 on 6 matching bases. The CDR3 covers 13 residues. V was clipped by 9 bases and J by 7 bases, with 17 bases between them. Germline values: CDR1 LNHDA, CDR2 SQIVND (reference sequence). CDR3 coding DNA: TGTGCCAGAAAGACCGGGACTCCGAATACGCAGTATTTT. Residues: CARKTGTPNTQYF.

The rearrangement uses TRBV4-1 and TRBJ1-1, with D hard to call. The germline CDR1 and CDR2 sequences are MGHRA and YSYEKL. CDR3 size: 16 residues. The germline V and J ends were trimmed by 4 bases and 1 base, with 16 bases remaining between them. For the CDR3, the DNA is TGCGCCAGCAGCCCAACACCAGGCCCTTCGAACACTGAAGCTTTCTTT. Translating gives CASSPTPGPSNTEAFF.

The gene calls are TRBV6-4 and TRBJ2-1; D ambiguous. The CDR3 is made up of 15 amino acids. The V gene lost 4 bases and the J gene lost 2 bases, with 12 bases spanning the gap. CDR1 is MRHNA, CDR2 SNTAGT, per germline. Here the CDR3 DNA reads TGTGCCAGCAGTGTCAGAACAGCAGCCTACAATGAGCAGTTCTTC. It encodes CASSVRTAAYNEQFF.

V is TRBV5-1 and J is TRBJ1-5, with D maybe TRBD1 (6 bases). CDR3 length equals 14 residues. The ends were cut back, 1 base at V and 3 bases at J, with 8 bases in the middle. CDR1 and CDR2 from the germline V gene are SGHRS and YFSETQ. CDR3 region: CASSLSGDNQPQHF. The CDR3 DNA reads as TGCGCCAGCAGCTTGTCAGGGGACAATCAGCCCCAGCATTTT.

As regards this clone: The same CDR3 arises from other DNA sequences in this sample as well. J is TRBJ2-3 and V is TRBV2; 8 bases are shared with TRBD1. Germline V gives CDR1 SNHLY, CDR2 FYNNEI. This CDR3 region has 13 residues. The J segment lost 5 bases and the V segment lost 7 bases, leaving 5 bases of the junction unmatched. The CDR3: CASTGGRGDTQYF. Here the CDR3 DNA reads TGTGCCAGCACAGGGGGCCGAGGAGATACGCAGTATTTT.

This chain joins TRBV27 and TRBJ1-3, with TRBD1 matching 8 bases. The CDR3 is 14 residues long. CDR1 and CDR2 (germline): MNHEY, SMNVEV (reference sequence). Trimming cost V 5 bases and J 9 bases; bases outside gene matches: 9. This CDR3 is CASSPRTGPGTIYF. DNA for the CDR3: TGTGCCAGCAGTCCACGGACAGGGCCGGGCACCATATATTTT.

The chain uses TRBV9 and TRBJ1-2, with 9 bases matching TRBD1. This CDR3 region has 18 residues. V dropped 4 bases and J dropped 4; count of bases not matched to a gene: 17. In germline, CDR1 is SGDLS, CDR2 YYNGEE. The CDR3, as DNA: TGTGCCAGCAGCCTATCAGACAGGGGGGGCGGAAGTGGCTATGGCTACACCTTC. It specifies CASSLSDRGGGSGYGYTF.

This CDR3 is CASSGSTDESAIYF. The CDR3 nucleotides read TGTGCCAGCAGTGGATCCACCGATGAGAGCGCCATATATTTT. The rearrangement links TRBV25-1 to TRBJ1-3, with D uncertain. The CDR3 is 14 residues long. V lost 4 bases, J lost 11 bases, and 18 bases lay in between. Germline CDR1 is MGHDK and CDR2 is SYGVNS.

V and J are TRBV7-2 and TRBJ2-1, with TRBD2 matching over 10 bases. There are 15 residues in the CDR3. The germline CDR1 and CDR2 sequences are SGHTA and FQGNSA. V shed 5 bases, J shed 2 bases, and the junction held 3 bases outside the gene matches. The DNA of the CDR3 is TGTGCCAGCAGCCAGACTAGCGGGCCCTACAATGAGCAGTTCTTC. Translated, it gives CASSQTSGPYNEQFF.

The chain uses TRBV7-3 and TRBJ2-3; 9 bases line up with TRBD2. The V gene end was trimmed by 1 base and the J gene end by 2 bases; junction bases not matched to a gene: 7. The CDR3 is made up of 17 amino acids. Per the germline V gene, CDR1 is SGHTA and CDR2 is FQGTGA. CDR3 sequence (DNA): TGTGCCAGCAGCTTAAGGCCTAGCGGGACATACACAGATACGCAGTATTTT. Translation gives CASSLRPSGTYTDTQYF.